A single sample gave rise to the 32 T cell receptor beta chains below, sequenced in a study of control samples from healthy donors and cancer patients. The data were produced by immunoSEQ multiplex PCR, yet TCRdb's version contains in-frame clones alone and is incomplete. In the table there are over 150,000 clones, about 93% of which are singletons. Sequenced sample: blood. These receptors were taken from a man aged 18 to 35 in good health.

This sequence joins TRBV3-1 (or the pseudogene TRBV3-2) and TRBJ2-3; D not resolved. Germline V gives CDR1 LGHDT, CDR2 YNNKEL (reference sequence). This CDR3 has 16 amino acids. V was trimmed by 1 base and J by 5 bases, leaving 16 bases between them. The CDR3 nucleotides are TGTGCCAGCAGCCAAGGTCCCCCCTACACGGAAGATACGCAGTATTTT. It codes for CASSQGPPYTEDTQYF.

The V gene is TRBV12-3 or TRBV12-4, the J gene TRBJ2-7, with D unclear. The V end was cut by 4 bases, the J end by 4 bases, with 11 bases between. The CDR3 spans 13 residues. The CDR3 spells CASSSNKGYEQYF. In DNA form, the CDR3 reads TGTGCCAGCAGTTCAAACAAAGGGTACGAGCAGTACTTC.

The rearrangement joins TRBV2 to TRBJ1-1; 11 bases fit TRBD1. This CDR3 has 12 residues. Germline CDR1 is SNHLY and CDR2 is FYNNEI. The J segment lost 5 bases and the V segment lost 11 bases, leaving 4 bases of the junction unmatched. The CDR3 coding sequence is TGTGCCGGGGACAGGGGGGGAACTGAAGCTTTCTTT. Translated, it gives CAGDRGGTEAFF.

CDR3 nucleotides: TGTGCCAGTAGACCTAGCGGGGCTATCACAGATACGCAGTATTTT. It is translated as CASRPSGAITDTQYF. This chain joins TRBV6-4 and TRBJ2-3; TRBD2 agrees at 9 bases. Germline assignment: CDR1 MRHNA and CDR2 SNTAGT. The trim removed 9 bases at V and 2 bases at J, leaving 9 bases unmatched. CDR3 length: 15 amino acids.

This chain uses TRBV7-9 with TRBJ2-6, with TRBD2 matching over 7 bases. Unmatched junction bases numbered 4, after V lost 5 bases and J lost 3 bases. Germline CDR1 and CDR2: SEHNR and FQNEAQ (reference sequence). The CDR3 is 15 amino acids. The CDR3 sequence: CASSRAGDGANVLTF. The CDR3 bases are TGTGCCAGCAGCCGCGCGGGGGATGGGGCCAACGTCCTGACTTTC.

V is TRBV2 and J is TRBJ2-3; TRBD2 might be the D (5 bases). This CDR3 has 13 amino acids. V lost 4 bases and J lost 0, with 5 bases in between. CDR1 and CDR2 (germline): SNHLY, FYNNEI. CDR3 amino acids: CASSGTSTDTQYF. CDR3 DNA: TGTGCCAGCAGTGGGACTAGCACAGATACGCAGTATTTT.

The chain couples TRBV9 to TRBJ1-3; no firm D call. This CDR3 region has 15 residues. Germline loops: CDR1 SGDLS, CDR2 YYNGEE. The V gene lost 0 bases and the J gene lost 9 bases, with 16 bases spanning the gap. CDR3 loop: CASSVGELRGSTIYF. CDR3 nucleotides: TGTGCCAGCAGCGTAGGTGAACTACGGGGATCCACCATATATTTT.

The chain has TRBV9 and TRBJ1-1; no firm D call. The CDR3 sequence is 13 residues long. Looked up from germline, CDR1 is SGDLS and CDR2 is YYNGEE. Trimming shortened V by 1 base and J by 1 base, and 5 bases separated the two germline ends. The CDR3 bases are TGTGCCAGCAGCGTAAGGCCGAACACTGAAGCTTTCTTT. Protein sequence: CASSVRPNTEAFF.

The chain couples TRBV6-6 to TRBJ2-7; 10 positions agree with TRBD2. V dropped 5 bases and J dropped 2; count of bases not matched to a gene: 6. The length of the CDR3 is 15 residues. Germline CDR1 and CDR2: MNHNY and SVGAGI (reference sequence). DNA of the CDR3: TGTGCCAGCAGTCGCCCTCTAGCGGGGGCCTACGAGCAGTACTTC. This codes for CASSRPLAGAYEQYF.

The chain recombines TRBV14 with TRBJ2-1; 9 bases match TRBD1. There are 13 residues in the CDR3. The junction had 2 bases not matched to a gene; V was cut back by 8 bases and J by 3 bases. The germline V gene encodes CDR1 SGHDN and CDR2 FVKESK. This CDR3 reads CASGTGFYNEQFF. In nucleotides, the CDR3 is TGTGCCAGCGGGACAGGGTTCTACAATGAGCAGTTCTTC.

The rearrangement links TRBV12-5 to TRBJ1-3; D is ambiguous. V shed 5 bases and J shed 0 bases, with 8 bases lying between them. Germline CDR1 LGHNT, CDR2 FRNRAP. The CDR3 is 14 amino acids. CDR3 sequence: CASGGFPSGNTIYF. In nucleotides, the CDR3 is TGTGCTAGTGGTGGTTTCCCCTCTGGAAACACCATATATTTT.

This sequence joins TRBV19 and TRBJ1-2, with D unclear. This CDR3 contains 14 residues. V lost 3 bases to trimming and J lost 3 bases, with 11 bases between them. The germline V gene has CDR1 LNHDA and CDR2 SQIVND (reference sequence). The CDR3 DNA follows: TGTGCCAGTAGTATCACCCTACAATACTATGGCTACACCTTC. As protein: CASSITLQYYGYTF.

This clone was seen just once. Written as DNA, the CDR3 is TGTGCCAGCAGTGACGGGACGTCCACAGATACGCAGTATTTT. This gives the protein CASSDGTSTDTQYF. The rearrangement uses TRBV6-4 and TRBJ2-3; possibly TRBD1 or TRBD2 for D (5 bases each). The ends were cut back, 2 bases at V and 2 bases at J, with 8 bases in the middle. CDR1 is MRHNA and CDR2 is SNTAGT in the germline V gene. The CDR3 covers 14 residues.

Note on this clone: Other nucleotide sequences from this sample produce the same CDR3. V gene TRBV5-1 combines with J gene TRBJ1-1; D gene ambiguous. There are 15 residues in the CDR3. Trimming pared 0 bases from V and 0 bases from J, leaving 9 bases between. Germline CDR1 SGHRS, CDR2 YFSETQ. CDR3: CASSLGGSLNTEAFF. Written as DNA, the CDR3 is TGCGCCAGCAGCTTGGGAGGCAGTTTGAACACTGAAGCTTTCTTT.

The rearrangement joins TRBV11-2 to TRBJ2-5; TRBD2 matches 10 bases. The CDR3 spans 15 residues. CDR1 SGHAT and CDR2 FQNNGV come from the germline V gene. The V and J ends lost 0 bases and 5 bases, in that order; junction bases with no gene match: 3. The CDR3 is CASSLDSSGGETQYF. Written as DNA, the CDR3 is TGTGCCAGCAGCTTAGACAGTAGCGGGGGGGAGACCCAGTACTTC.

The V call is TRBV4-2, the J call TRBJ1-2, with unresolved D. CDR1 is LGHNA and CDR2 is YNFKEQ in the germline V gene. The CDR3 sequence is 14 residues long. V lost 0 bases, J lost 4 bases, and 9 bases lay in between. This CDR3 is CASSQDRPVYGYTF. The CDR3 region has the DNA TGTGCCAGCAGCCAAGACCGCCCAGTCTATGGCTACACCTTC.

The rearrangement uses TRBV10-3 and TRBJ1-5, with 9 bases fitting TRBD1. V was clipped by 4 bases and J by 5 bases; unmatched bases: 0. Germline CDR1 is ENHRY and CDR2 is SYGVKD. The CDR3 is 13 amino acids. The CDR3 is CAISGQGDQPQHF. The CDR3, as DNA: TGTGCCATCAGTGGACAGGGGGATCAGCCCCAGCATTTT.

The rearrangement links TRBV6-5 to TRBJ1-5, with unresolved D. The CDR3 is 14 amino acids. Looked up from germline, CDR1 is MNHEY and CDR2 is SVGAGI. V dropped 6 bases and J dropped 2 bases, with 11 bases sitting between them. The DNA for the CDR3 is TGTGCCAGCAGACGATTTGGAGGCAATCAGCCCCAGCATTTT. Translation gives CASRRFGGNQPQHF.

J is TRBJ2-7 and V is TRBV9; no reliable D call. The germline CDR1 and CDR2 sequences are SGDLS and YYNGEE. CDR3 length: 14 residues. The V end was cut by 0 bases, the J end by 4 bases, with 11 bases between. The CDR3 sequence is CASSVGLLSYEQYF. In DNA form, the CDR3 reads TGTGCCAGCAGCGTAGGCCTACTCTCTTACGAGCAGTACTTC.

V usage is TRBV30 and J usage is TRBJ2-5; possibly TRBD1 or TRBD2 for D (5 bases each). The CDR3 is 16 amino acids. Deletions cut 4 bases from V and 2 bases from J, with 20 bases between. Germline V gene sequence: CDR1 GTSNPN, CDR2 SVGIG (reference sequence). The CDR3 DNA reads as TGTGCCTGGAATCCCATGGGGGTAGAAAAACAAGAGACCCAGTACTTC. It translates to CAWNPMGVEKQETQYF. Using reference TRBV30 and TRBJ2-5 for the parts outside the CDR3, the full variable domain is SQTIHQWPATLVQPVGSPLSLECTVEGTSNPNLYWYRQAAGRGLQLLFYSVGIGQISSEVPQNLSASRPQDRQFILSSKKLLLSDSGFYLCAWNPMGVEKQETQYFGPGTRLLVL.

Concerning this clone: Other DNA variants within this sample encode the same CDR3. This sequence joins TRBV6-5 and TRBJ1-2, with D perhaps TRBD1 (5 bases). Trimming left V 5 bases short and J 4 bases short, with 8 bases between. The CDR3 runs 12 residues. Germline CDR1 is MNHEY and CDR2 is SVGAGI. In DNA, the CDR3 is TGTGCCAGCAGTCGAGACAGCTATGGCTACACCTTC. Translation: CASSRDSYGYTF.

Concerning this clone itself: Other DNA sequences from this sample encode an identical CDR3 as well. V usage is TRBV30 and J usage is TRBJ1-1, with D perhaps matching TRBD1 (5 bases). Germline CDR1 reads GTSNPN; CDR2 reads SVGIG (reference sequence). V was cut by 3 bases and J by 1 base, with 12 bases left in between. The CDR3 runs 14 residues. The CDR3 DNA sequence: TGTGCCTGGAGGTCCGGGACGAGGAACACTGAAGCTTTCTTT. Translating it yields CAWRSGTRNTEAFF.

CDR3 nucleotides: TGTGCCAGCAGCCCAAGGGGCGACGGGGGATGGCCCCCCTACACCTTC. Translation: CASSPRGDGGWPPYTF. The rearrangement uses TRBV3-1 (or the pseudogene TRBV3-2) and TRBJ1-2; maybe TRBD1 (5 bases). Germline CDR1 reads LGHDT; CDR2 reads YNNKEL (reference sequence). The CDR3 has 16 residues. V was trimmed by 4 bases and J by 10 bases, leaving 25 bases between them.

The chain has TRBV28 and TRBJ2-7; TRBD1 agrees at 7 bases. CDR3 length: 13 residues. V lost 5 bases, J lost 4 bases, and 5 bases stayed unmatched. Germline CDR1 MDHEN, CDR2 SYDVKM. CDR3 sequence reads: CASSRGPSYEQYF. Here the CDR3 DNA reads TGTGCCAGCAGTAGGGGGCCAAGTTACGAGCAGTACTTC.

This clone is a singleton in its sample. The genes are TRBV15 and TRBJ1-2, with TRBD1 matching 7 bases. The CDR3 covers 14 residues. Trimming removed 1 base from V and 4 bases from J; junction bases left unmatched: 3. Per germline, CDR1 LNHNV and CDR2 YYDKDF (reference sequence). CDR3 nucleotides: TGTGCCACCAGCAGAGGGGGGACAGTCTATGGCTACACCTTC. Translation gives CATSRGGTVYGYTF.

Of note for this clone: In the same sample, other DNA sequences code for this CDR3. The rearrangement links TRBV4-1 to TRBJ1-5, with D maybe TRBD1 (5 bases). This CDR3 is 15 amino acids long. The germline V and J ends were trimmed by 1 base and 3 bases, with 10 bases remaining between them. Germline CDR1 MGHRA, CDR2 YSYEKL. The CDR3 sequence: CASSQVRQLNQPQHF. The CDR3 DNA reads TGCGCCAGCAGCCAAGTAAGACAGCTCAATCAGCCCCAGCATTTT.

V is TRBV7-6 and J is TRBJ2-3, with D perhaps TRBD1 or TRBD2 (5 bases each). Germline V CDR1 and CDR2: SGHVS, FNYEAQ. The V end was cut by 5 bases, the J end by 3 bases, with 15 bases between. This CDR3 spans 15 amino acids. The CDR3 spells CASSRTWDPTDTQYF. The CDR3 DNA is TGTGCCAGCAGCCGAACATGGGACCCGACAGATACGCAGTATTTT.

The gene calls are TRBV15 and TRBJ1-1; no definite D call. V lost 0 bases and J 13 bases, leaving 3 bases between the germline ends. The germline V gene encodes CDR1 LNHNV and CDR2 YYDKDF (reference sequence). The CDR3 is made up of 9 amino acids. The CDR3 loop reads CATSRDVFF. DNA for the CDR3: TGTGCCACCAGCAGAGACGTTTTCTTT.

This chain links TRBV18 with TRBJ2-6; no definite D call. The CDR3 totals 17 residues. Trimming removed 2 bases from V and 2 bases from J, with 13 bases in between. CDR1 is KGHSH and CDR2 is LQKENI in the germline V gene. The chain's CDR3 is CASSPGVSSPGANVLTF. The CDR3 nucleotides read TGTGCCAGCTCACCAGGGGTGTCCAGCCCTGGGGCCAACGTCCTGACTTTC.

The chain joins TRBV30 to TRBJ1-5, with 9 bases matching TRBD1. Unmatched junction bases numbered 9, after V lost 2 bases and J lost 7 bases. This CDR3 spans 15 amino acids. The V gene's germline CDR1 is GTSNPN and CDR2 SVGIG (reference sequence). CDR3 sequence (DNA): TGTGCCTGGAGTCGGGGACAGGGCTTAGGGCAGCCCCAGCATTTT. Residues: CAWSRGQGLGQPQHF.

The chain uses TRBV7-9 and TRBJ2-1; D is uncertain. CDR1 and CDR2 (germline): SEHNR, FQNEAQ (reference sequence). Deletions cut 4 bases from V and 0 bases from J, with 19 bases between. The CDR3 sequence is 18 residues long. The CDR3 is CASSSTGGPPSSYNEQFF. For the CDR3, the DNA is TGTGCCAGCAGCTCGACGGGCGGTCCCCCTAGCTCCTACAATGAGCAGTTCTTC.

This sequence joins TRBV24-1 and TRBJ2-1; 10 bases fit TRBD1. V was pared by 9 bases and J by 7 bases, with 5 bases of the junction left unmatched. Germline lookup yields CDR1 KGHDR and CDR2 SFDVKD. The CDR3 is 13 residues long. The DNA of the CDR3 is TGTGCCACCCGAGGACAGGGGGTTAATGAGCAGTTCTTC. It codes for CATRGQGVNEQFF.